This TCR beta chain was captured by sequencing in a study of T cell responses to AZD1222 COVID-19 vaccine. For this clone: What it recognizes is unknown.

Here immunoSEQ multiplex PCR was the method, and the copy in TCRdb shows in-frame clones only, minus some. This table has roughly 58,000 clones, around 85% appearing once. Whole-study results and caveats: It was only after the peak T cell response that any repertoires were sampled. The donor cohort was predominantly white British with a female majority, and clonal diversity may have been underestimated. At baseline, seropositivity was found in only six or seven AZD1222 recipients. Unmutated variant regions are reportedly the target of nearly half of TCRs that are spike-specific.

Material: peripheral blood, obtained on day 0 of MenACWY control vaccination. The clonotype was recovered from an adult in good health.

CDR3 in amino acids: CASSTTRVRGGNEQFF. The CDR3 bases are TGTGCCAGCAGCACAACGCGGGTGCGTGGGGGCAATGAGCAGTTCTTC. The chain recombines TRBV7-2 with TRBJ2-1; D possibly uses TRBD1 or TRBD2 (5 bases each). The length of the CDR3 is 16 residues. The V and J ends lost 5 bases and 6 bases respectively, with 20 bases between them. Germline assignment: CDR1 SGHTA and CDR2 FQGNSA. Drawing the rest from reference TRBV7-2 and TRBJ2-1, the complete variable domain is GAGVSQSPSNKVTEKGKDVELRCDPISGHTALYWYRQSLGQGLEFLIYFQGNSAPDKSGLPSDRFSAERTGGSVSTLTIQRTQQEDSAVYLCASSTTRVRGGNEQFFGPGTRLTVL.